Below, 20 T cell receptor beta chains from the same sample are listed, as sequenced in a study of cytomegalovirus exposure and HLA in healthy donors (dated by TCRdb to the late 2010s). Library preparation employed the immunoSEQ multiplex PCR assay. What TCRdb holds here is the immuneACCESS table cut down to in-frame rearrangements. Part of the clones is not present; checked against another copy, under half of the missing clones reflect an unresolved V gene, and the others are unexplained. The sample includes some 200,000 clones, with under 95% observed a single time. Roughly 1% of the sample is taken by the ten largest. Sequencing was carried out using PBMCs. These receptors originate from a woman aged 18-29 years in good health and CMV-seronegative.

The chain carries TRBV28 and TRBJ1-1; D gene unclear. Per germline, CDR1 MDHEN and CDR2 SYDVKM. V lost 5 bases and J lost 0, with 13 bases in between. The CDR3 totals 15 residues. CDR3 bases: TGTGCCAGCAGTAGTTTAGAGGGTATGAACACTGAAGCTTTCTTT. It yields the protein CASSSLEGMNTEAFF.

The rearrangement joins TRBV6-1 to TRBJ2-3; D perhaps matches TRBD2 (6 bases). Germline lookup yields CDR1 MNHNS and CDR2 SASEGT. CDR3 length equals 15 residues. Trimming stripped 4 bases from V and 0 bases from J, with 11 bases between. The CDR3 sequence: CASSGGGTSTDTQYF. As DNA, the CDR3 is TGTGCCAGCAGTGGTGGGGGGACTAGCACAGATACGCAGTATTTT.

The chain links TRBV28 to TRBJ2-1, with TRBD2 identical over 9 bases. With 10 bases clipped from V and 8 bases from J, the junction kept 15 bases outside the gene matches. The CDR3 totals 15 residues. CDR1 and CDR2 (germline): MDHEN, SYDVKM. In nucleotides, the CDR3 is TGTGCCACCGGGACGGGGCGGGAGGGTCACGATGAGCAGTTCTTC. Amino acids: CATGTGREGHDEQFF.

The rearrangement links TRBV4-2 to TRBJ1-6; unclear D gene. CDR1 is LGHNA and CDR2 is YNFKEQ in the germline V gene. The CDR3 runs to 15 residues. V lost 0 bases to trimming and J lost 5 bases, with 8 bases between them. CDR3 protein: CASSQETADNSPLHF. DNA for the CDR3: TGTGCCAGCAGCCAAGAAACAGCAGATAATTCACCCCTCCACTTT.

The chain uses TRBV7-8 and TRBJ2-1; 12 bases are a match to TRBD2. Germline trimming cut 6 bases from V and 4 bases from J; bases unmatched to any gene: 7. Germline V gene sequence: CDR1 SGHVS, CDR2 FQNEAQ. CDR3 length: 16 residues. In nucleotides, the CDR3 is TGTGCCAGCAGACCCCGACTAGCGGGAGTGTACAATGAGCAGTTCTTC. Translating gives CASRPRLAGVYNEQFF.

V gene TRBV11-3 combines with J gene TRBJ1-2; D unresolved. The CDR3 contains 13 residues. V was clipped by 0 bases and J by 6 bases, with 8 bases between them. Germline V lookup: CDR1 SGHNT, CDR2 YENEEA. The CDR3 region has the DNA TGTGCCAGCAGCTTAGATCTGATAGATGGCTACACCTTC. This encodes CASSLDLIDGYTF.

The V gene is TRBV9, the J gene TRBJ1-2, with D hard to call. V was clipped by 0 bases and J by 8 bases, with 8 bases between them. In germline, CDR1 is SGDLS, CDR2 YYNGEE. There are 12 residues in the CDR3. The CDR3 sequence: CASSVGSSGYTF. As DNA, the CDR3 is TGTGCCAGCAGCGTAGGGAGTTCCGGCTACACCTTC. Using reference TRBV9 and TRBJ1-2 for the parts outside the CDR3, the full variable domain is DSGVTQTPKHLITATGQRVTLRCSPRSGDLSVYWYQQSLDQGLQFLIQYYNGEERAKGNILERFSAQQFPDLHSELNLSSLELGDSALYFCASSVGSSGYTFGSGTRLTVV.

The V and J genes are TRBV27 and TRBJ2-5; tentative D call: TRBD1 (6 bases). V was clipped by 5 bases and J by 1 base, with 11 bases between them. Germline V CDR1 and CDR2: MNHEY, SMNVEV (reference sequence). The CDR3 runs to 14 residues. The CDR3 region is CASSPGQSQETQYF. The CDR3 nucleotides read TGTGCCAGCAGTCCAGGACAGAGCCAAGAGACCCAGTACTTC.

The V gene is TRBV5-4, the J gene TRBJ1-1; 7 bases fit TRBD1. The CDR3 is 14 residues long. Germline lookup yields CDR1 SGHNT and CDR2 YYREEE (reference sequence). The trim removed 5 bases at V and 4 bases at J, leaving 8 bases unmatched. The CDR3 DNA is TGTGCCAGCAGACAAACAGGGGCCCCCACTGAAGCTTTCTTT. Its protein is CASRQTGAPTEAFF.

V gene TRBV29-1 combines with J gene TRBJ1-1, with a weak D call TRBD1 (6 bases). Germline V gene sequence: CDR1 SQVTM, CDR2 ANQGSEA. The CDR3 loop spans 16 amino acids. V shed 6 bases and J shed 4 bases, with 24 bases lying between them. In DNA form, the CDR3 reads TGCAGCGTCCTATTACGGGGGGCGCCTTTCGGCACTGAAGCTTTCTTT. It is translated as CSVLLRGAPFGTEAFF.

This clone was seen a single time. The chain carries TRBV28 and TRBJ2-7, with D perhaps matching TRBD1 (5 bases). In germline, CDR1 is MDHEN, CDR2 SYDVKM. Trimming pared 5 bases from V and 2 bases from J, leaving 13 bases between. This CDR3 contains 14 residues. Here the CDR3 DNA reads TGTGCCAGCAGTGTTGGGGCAGGTCCCTACGAGCAGTACTTC. This gives the protein CASSVGAGPYEQYF.

The J gene is TRBJ2-5, the V gene TRBV4-1; 12 nucleotides match TRBD2. The DNA end is a closer match to TRBJ2-7, so the J assignment may be wrong. The germline V gene encodes CDR1 MGHRA and CDR2 YSYEKL. This CDR3 is 17 amino acids long. This chain's CDR3 is CASSHGLAGPSPYEQYF. The CDR3 DNA reads as TGCGCCAGCAGCCATGGACTAGCGGGGCCGAGCCCCTACGAGCAGTACTTC.

J is TRBJ1-3 and V is TRBV5-1; D call uncertain. The germline V and J ends were trimmed by 2 bases and 0 bases, with 12 bases remaining between them. The CDR3 length is 16 residues. The germline V gene encodes CDR1 SGHRS and CDR2 YFSETQ. Written as DNA, the CDR3 is TGCGCCAGCAGCTTTACCCCCCACAACTCTGGAAACACCATATATTTT. Translated, it gives CASSFTPHNSGNTIYF.

The chain has TRBV9 and TRBJ2-1; TRBD1 matches 10 bases. The CDR3 loop spans 15 amino acids. CDR1 is SGDLS and CDR2 is YYNGEE in the germline V gene. Trimming at V came to 3 bases and at J to 7 bases, leaving 7 bases not matched to a gene. The CDR3 sequence is CASSDGGQGTNEQFF. The DNA for the CDR3 is TGTGCCAGCAGCGACGGGGGACAGGGGACGAATGAGCAGTTCTTC.

The chain links TRBV5-1 to TRBJ2-3; 8 positions match TRBD2. Germline V lookup: CDR1 SGHRS, CDR2 YFSETQ. Germline trimming cut 3 bases from V and 4 bases from J; bases unmatched to any gene: 7. The length of the CDR3 is 15 residues. The CDR3 loop is CASSSLAGRADTQYF. CDR3 DNA sequence: TGCGCCAGCAGCTCCTTAGCGGGGCGGGCAGATACGCAGTATTTT.

The chain combines TRBV12-1 with TRBJ2-2; TRBD1 is the table's D call and was not checked against the DNA. TRBV12-1 is described as a pseudogene. This CDR3 has 9 residues. For the CDR3, the DNA is TGTGCCAGCAGCCAAGAGCTGTTTTTT. It codes for CASSQELFF.

This sequence joins TRBV18 and TRBJ1-5, with 7 bases fitting TRBD1. Per the germline V gene, CDR1 is KGHSH and CDR2 is LQKENI. Trimming removed 3 bases from V and 3 bases from J; junction bases left unmatched: 14. The length of the CDR3 is 18 residues. In nucleotides, the CDR3 is TGTGCCAGCTCACCTGTGACAGGGCGAAAACCAAACAATCAGCCCCAGCATTTT. Its translation: CASSPVTGRKPNNQPQHF.

The V and J genes are TRBV6-4 and TRBJ2-3; D ambiguous. Germline assignment: CDR1 MRHNA and CDR2 SNTAGT. The V and J ends lost 3 bases and 5 bases respectively, with 12 bases between them. The CDR3 extends over 14 amino acids. CDR3 protein: CASSESERRDTQYF. The CDR3 nucleotides read TGTGCCAGCAGTGAATCGGAGAGAAGAGATACGCAGTATTTT.

In its sample, this clone was seen a few times. The chain employs TRBV5-4 and TRBJ1-1; D is unresolved. V lost 6 bases, J lost 7 bases, and 10 bases lay in between. Per the germline V gene, CDR1 is SGHNT and CDR2 is YYREEE (reference sequence). The CDR3 has 11 residues. The CDR3 loop reads CASTMGREAFF. Written as DNA, the CDR3 is TGTGCCAGCACCATGGGCCGTGAAGCTTTCTTT.

This rearrangement joins TRBV2 to TRBJ2-7, with 10 nucleotides matching TRBD1. Germline CDR1 is SNHLY and CDR2 is FYNNEI. This CDR3 has 16 residues. The junction had 10 bases not matched to a gene; V was cut back by 3 bases and J by 5 bases. In nucleotides, the CDR3 is TGTGCCAGCAGTGACAGACAGGGGGCGCAGGTCGACGAGCAGTACTTC. Translating gives CASSDRQGAQVDEQYF.